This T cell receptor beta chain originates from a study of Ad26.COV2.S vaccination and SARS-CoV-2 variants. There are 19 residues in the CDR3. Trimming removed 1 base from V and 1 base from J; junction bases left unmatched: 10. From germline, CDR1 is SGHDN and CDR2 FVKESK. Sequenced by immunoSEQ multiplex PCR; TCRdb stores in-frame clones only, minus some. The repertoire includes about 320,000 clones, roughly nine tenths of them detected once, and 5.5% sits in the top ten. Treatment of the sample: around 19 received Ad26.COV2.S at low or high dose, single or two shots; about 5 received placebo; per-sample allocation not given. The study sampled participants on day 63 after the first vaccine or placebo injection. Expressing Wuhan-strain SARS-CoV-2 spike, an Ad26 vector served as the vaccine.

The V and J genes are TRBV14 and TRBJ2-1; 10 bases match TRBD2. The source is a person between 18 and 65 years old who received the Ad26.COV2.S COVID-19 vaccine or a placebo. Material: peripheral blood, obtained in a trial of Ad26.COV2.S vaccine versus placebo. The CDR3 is CASSQGYLAGGISYNEQFF. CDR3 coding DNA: TGTGCCAGCAGCCAAGGATACTTAGCGGGGGGTATATCCTACAATGAGCAGTTCTTC.